These T cell receptor beta chains were read from a single sample in a study of blood T cell repertoires in COVID-19. Here immunoSEQ multiplex PCR was the method, and the copy in TCRdb shows in-frame clones only, minus some. The table shows about 260,000 clones, with around 87% occurring only once. The sample taken for sequencing was peripheral blood. The receptors shown here come from a middle-aged woman who had recovered from COVID-19. CDR3s include the opening cysteine and the closing phenylalanine or tryptophan. The D gene is left open where the match is weak. Size tells how often a clone was seen (once, few, many) or the class of an expanded clone, and some rows leave it out.

>-|-|TRBV24-1|TRBJ1-5
CATSVVYRSTPNQPQHF
TGTGCCACCAGTGTGGTTTACAGGTCAACCCCCAATCAGCCCCAGCATTTT
>TRBD1|-|TRBV13|TRBJ1-2
CASSPGQGSYGYTF
TGTGCCAGCAGCCCCGGACAGGGAAGCTATGGCTACACCTTC
>-|few|TRBV11-2|TRBJ1-6
CASSQPRGNSPLHF
TGTGCCAGCAGCCAACCCCGGGGGAATTCACCCCTCCACTTT
>-|-|TRBV30|TRBJ2-7
CAWGVSFYEQYF
TGTGCCTGGGGAGTTAGTTTCTACGAGCAGTACTTC
>-|few|TRBV29-1|TRBJ1-5
CSVSLGRDQPQHF
TGCAGCGTCTCCTTGGGCCGAGATCAGCCCCAGCATTTT
>-|-|TRBV6-5|TRBJ1-4
CASSYSNRINEKLFF
TGTGCCAGCAGTTACTCGAACAGGATTAATGAAAAACTGTTTTTT
>-|-|TRBV3-1/TRBV3-2|TRBJ1-2
CASSQVAGMGVGYTF
TGTGCCAGCAGCCAAGTAGCGGGGATGGGGGTCGGCTACACCTTC
>TRBD2|-|TRBV7-9|TRBJ2-1
CASSRSASGGNEQFF
TGTGCCAGCAGCCGCAGCGCTAGCGGGGGGAATGAGCAGTTCTTC
>-|-|TRBV9|TRBJ2-7
CASSGGISYEQYF
TGTGCCAGCAGCGGCGGTATCTCCTACGAGCAGTACTTC
>-|-|TRBV12-3/TRBV12-4|TRBJ1-5
CASSKRSNQPQHF
TGTGCCAGCAGTAAACGGTCGAATCAGCCCCAGCATTTT
>TRBD1|-|TRBV15|TRBJ1-2
CATSSRGPYGYTF
TGTGCCACCAGCAGTAGGGGGCCCTATGGCTACACCTTC
>TRBD1|-|TRBV5-8|TRBJ2-5
CASSAGQGVETQYF
TGTGCCAGCAGCGCGGGACAGGGAGTGGAGACCCAGTACTTC
>TRBD1|few|TRBV6-5|TRBJ2-3
CASIADRASTDTQYF
TGTGCCAGCATTGCGGACAGGGCTAGCACAGATACGCAGTATTTT
>-|-|TRBV3-1/TRBV3-2|TRBJ2-7
CASSQDYSKPEQYF
TGTGCCAGCAGCCAAGATTACTCAAAGCCCGAGCAGTACTTC
>TRBD1|-|TRBV12-5|TRBJ2-2
CASGPGQGYTGELFF
TGTGCTAGTGGCCCCGGACAGGGCTACACCGGGGAGCTGTTTTTT
>-|-|TRBV6-5|TRBJ1-2
CASSYGPPTGYGYTF
TGTGCCAGCAGTTACGGTCCCCCGACAGGCTATGGCTACACCTTC
>-|-|TRBV7-6|TRBJ1-1
CASSPEQATNTEAFF
TGTGCCAGCAGCCCAGAACAGGCCACGAACACTGAAGCTTTCTTT
>-|once|TRBV10-2|TRBJ1-2
CASSRQSNYGYTF
TGCGCCAGCAGTCGACAGTCTAACTATGGCTACACCTTC
>TRBD2|once|TRBV3-1/TRBV3-2|TRBJ2-5
CASSQWSGGSQETQYF
TGTGCCAGCAGCCAGTGGAGCGGGGGGAGTCAAGAGACCCAGTACTTC
>TRBD1|-|TRBV5-4|TRBJ2-7
CASSQGQASYEQYF
TGTGCCAGCAGCCAAGGACAGGCTTCCTACGAGCAGTACTTC
>TRBD1|-|TRBV6-6|TRBJ1-1
CASRSGTALNTEAFF
TGTGCCAGCAGGTCCGGGACAGCGTTGAACACTGAAGCTTTCTTT
>-|-|TRBV2|TRBJ2-1
CASSQTGNPYNEQFF
TGTGCCAGCAGCCAAACAGGGAACCCCTACAATGAGCAGTTCTTC
>-|-|TRBV5-1|TRBJ1-1
CASSPIGRTNPEAFF
TGCGCCAGCAGTCCCATCGGAAGAACTAACCCTGAAGCTTTCTTT
>TRBD1|-|TRBV25-1|TRBJ2-7
CASIGGQGVYEQYF
TGTGCCAGCATTGGGGGACAGGGGGTCTACGAGCAGTACTTC
>-|-|TRBV19|TRBJ2-2
CASSIRGGSITGELFF
TGTGCCAGTAGTATCCGCGGTGGTTCAATCACCGGGGAGCTGTTTTTT
>TRBD1|-|TRBV2|TRBJ2-2
CATSDGQGNTGELFF
TGTGCCACCTCAGATGGACAGGGAAACACCGGGGAGCTGTTTTTT
>TRBD2|-|TRBV10-1|TRBJ2-5
CASSDGLAGSQETQYF
TGCGCCAGCAGTGATGGACTAGCGGGGAGCCAAGAGACCCAGTACTTC
>-|once|TRBV5-6|TRBJ1-4
CASSPSTGRHGKLFF
TGTGCCAGCAGTCCTTCGACCGGGAGGCATGGAAAACTGTTTTTT
>-|-|TRBV5-1|TRBJ2-1
CASSWTASSYNEQFF
TGCGCCAGCAGCTGGACAGCCAGCTCCTACAATGAGCAGTTCTTC